This T cell receptor (beta chain) was captured by sequencing in a study of cytomegalovirus exposure and HLA in healthy donors. The length of the CDR3 is 14 residues. Trimming removed 4 bases from V and 3 bases from J; junction bases left unmatched: 3. The germline V gene encodes CDR1 SQVTM and CDR2 ANQGSEA. The PCR made use of 60 Vbeta and 13 Jbeta primers. Data came from immunoSEQ multiplex PCR; TCRdb stores just in-frame clones and leaves some out. The sample shows some 80,000 clones, less than 80% of them seen only once. Study findings and constraints: A later analysis associated 15,000 or so TCR beta sequences with HLA alleles at a 0.05 false discovery rate. It was likely that a cluster of highly shared sequence variants was a sequencing artifact.

Whereas donors were nominally healthy upon sampling, unrecorded immune exposures were probable. The count of this clone is one. What it binds is unknown. The J gene is TRBJ2-2, the V gene TRBV29-1, with TRBD1 matching 9 bases. This sequence originates from a human donor in good health. Sample: PBMCs. This CDR3 reads CSVGTGVDTGELFF. CDR3 bases: TGCAGCGTTGGGACAGGGGTGGACACCGGGGAGCTGTTTTTT.